This TCR beta chain was profiled in a study of cytomegalovirus exposure and HLA in healthy donors. Both 60 Vbeta primers and 13 Jbeta primers went into the PCR. Sequencing was performed with immunoSEQ multiplex PCR; in TCRdb, only in-frame clones are kept and a portion is missing. The sample carries 100,000 or so clones, 9.5% to 15% recorded once. Findings and caveats of the study: There were 150 to 200 TCR beta chains listed as cytomegalovirus-associated. Evidence from a later analysis indicated that most CMV-associated TCR beta chains looked HLA-restricted. Fewer N-insertions than the 666-donor mean were reportedly shown by an Asian-associated ancestry cluster in a later analysis.

This clone occurred a few times. Its antigen is still unknown. Germline loops: CDR1 SGHVS, CDR2 FQNEAQ. The CDR3 is 16 amino acids. The trim removed 1 base at V and 5 bases at J, leaving 9 bases unmatched. This chain links TRBV7-8 with TRBJ2-5; 8 bases align to TRBD2. The sequencing sample was made of PBMCs. This clonotype was obtained from a man aged 35 to 55 in good health and CMV-seropositive. The CDR3 sequence is CASSLGVSGTEETQYF. The CDR3 DNA is TGTGCCAGCAGCTTAGGGGTTAGCGGGACGGAGGAGACCCAGTACTTC.